A selection of T cell receptor beta chains follows, all from one sample in a study of blood T cell repertoires in COVID-19. Only in-frame clones appear in the TCRdb table, and some are missing; sequencing was by immunoSEQ multiplex PCR. The data show approximately 97,000 clones, around nine tenths seen once. Input material: peripheral blood. All receptors derive from a man aged 60 to 69 with acute or convalescent COVID-19. The CDR3 runs from the conserved cysteine through the conserved F or W. The D gene is left open where the match is weak. The listing skips clone size in some rows; elsewhere it reads once, few, many or a size class.

j_gene: TRBJ1-1
len: 14
d_gene: -
v_gene: TRBV25-1
abundance: -
CDR3nt: TGTGCCAGCAGTGACGGACAGATGGGCACTGAAGCTTTCTTT
CDR3aa: CASSDGQMGTEAFF

j_gene: TRBJ1-2
len: 14
d_gene: TRBD1
v_gene: TRBV6-5
abundance: -
CDR3nt: TGTGCCAGCAGTTACACAACTCTTACAGGGGACTACACCTTC
CDR3aa: CASSYTTLTGDYTF

j_gene: TRBJ1-4
len: 13
d_gene: -
v_gene: TRBV10-3
abundance: -
CDR3nt: TGTGCCATCAGTGAGTCGATAGGTCTAGAACTGTTTTTT
CDR3aa: CAISESIGLELFF

j_gene: TRBJ1-6
len: 15
d_gene: -
v_gene: TRBV6-1
abundance: -
CDR3nt: TGTGCCAGCAGTGAATCCTACTCCTATAATTCACCCCTCCACTTT
CDR3aa: CASSESYSYNSPLHF

j_gene: TRBJ1-2
len: 15
d_gene: -
v_gene: TRBV6-5
abundance: -
CDR3nt: TGTGCCATTAGGCCAGGGACACTTGGAAACTATGGCTACACCTTC
CDR3aa: CAIRPGTLGNYGYTF

j_gene: TRBJ1-6
len: 16
d_gene: TRBD1
v_gene: TRBV12-5
abundance: -
CDR3nt: TGTGCTAGTGGACGCAACACGGGACAGGGAGGTTCACCCCTCCACTTT
CDR3aa: CASGRNTGQGGSPLHF

j_gene: TRBJ1-2
len: 14
d_gene: TRBD1
v_gene: TRBV30
abundance: -
CDR3nt: TGTGCCTGGAGTCTCGGACAGGGGTTCTATGGCTACACCTTC
CDR3aa: CAWSLGQGFYGYTF

j_gene: TRBJ1-3
len: 16
d_gene: -
v_gene: TRBV5-1
abundance: -
CDR3nt: TGCGCCAGCAGCTTGGCCTGGGGGGGCTCTGGAAACACCATATATTTT
CDR3aa: CASSLAWGGSGNTIYF

j_gene: TRBJ2-2
len: 14
d_gene: -
v_gene: TRBV19
abundance: -
CDR3nt: TGTGCCAGTAGCCGACCAGCGGAGACCGGGGAGCTGTTTTTT
CDR3aa: CASSRPAETGELFF

j_gene: TRBJ2-5
len: 11
d_gene: -
v_gene: TRBV5-1
abundance: -
CDR3nt: TGCGCCAGCGGGGAGACGGAGACCCAGTACTTC
CDR3aa: CASGETETQYF

j_gene: TRBJ1-6
len: 15
d_gene: -
v_gene: TRBV5-1
abundance: -
CDR3nt: TGCGCCAGCAGCCCCAATACAGGGAATAATTCACCCCTCCACTTT
CDR3aa: CASSPNTGNNSPLHF

j_gene: TRBJ2-3
len: 16
d_gene: TRBD2
v_gene: TRBV6-6
abundance: -
CDR3nt: TGTGCCAGCAGTCCGGGACTAGCGGCCGGTAGGAATACGCAGTATTTT
CDR3aa: CASSPGLAAGRNTQYF

j_gene: TRBJ1-1
len: 18
d_gene: TRBD1
v_gene: TRBV18
abundance: -
CDR3nt: TGTGCCAGCTCACCGGACAGGACCCGTGGGTCGAGGGGTACTGAAGCTTTCTTT
CDR3aa: CASSPDRTRGSRGTEAFF

j_gene: TRBJ1-2
len: 13
d_gene: -
v_gene: TRBV18
abundance: -
CDR3nt: TGTGCCAGCTCAAACGTAGAGAACTATGGCTACACCTTC
CDR3aa: CASSNVENYGYTF

j_gene: TRBJ2-5
len: 15
d_gene: -
v_gene: TRBV5-1
abundance: -
CDR3nt: TGCGCCAGCAGCTTGGAGCCAGGGGGGCAAGAGACCCAGTACTTC
CDR3aa: CASSLEPGGQETQYF

j_gene: TRBJ1-2
len: 13
d_gene: TRBD1
v_gene: TRBV2
abundance: once
CDR3nt: TGTGCCAGCAGGGAGGGGGCAGGGGATGGCTACACCTTC
CDR3aa: CASREGAGDGYTF

j_gene: TRBJ1-2
len: 13
d_gene: -
v_gene: TRBV28
abundance: -
CDR3nt: TGTGCCAGCAGTCGGGGGGCGTATGAGGGCTACACCTTC
CDR3aa: CASSRGAYEGYTF

j_gene: TRBJ1-2
len: 15
d_gene: -
v_gene: TRBV3-1/TRBV3-2
abundance: -
CDR3nt: TGTGCCAGCAGCCCGCATACTTTAAACCTGAATGGCTACACCTTC
CDR3aa: CASSPHTLNLNGYTF

j_gene: TRBJ1-5
len: 13
d_gene: TRBD1
v_gene: TRBV5-1
abundance: once
CDR3nt: TGCGCCAGCAGCTTCGACAGGGGTCAGCCCCAGCATTTT
CDR3aa: CASSFDRGQPQHF

j_gene: TRBJ1-1
len: 13
d_gene: -
v_gene: TRBV2
abundance: -
CDR3nt: TGTGCCAGCAAACGGACAACGAACACTGAAGCTTTCTTT
CDR3aa: CASKRTTNTEAFF

j_gene: TRBJ1-1
len: 15
d_gene: TRBD1
v_gene: TRBV18
abundance: -
CDR3nt: TGTGCCAGCTCACGAGTCCGGGACAGAGACACTGAAGCTTTCTTT
CDR3aa: CASSRVRDRDTEAFF

j_gene: TRBJ1-5
len: 14
d_gene: TRBD1
v_gene: TRBV15
abundance: -
CDR3nt: TGTGCCACCAGCAGAGAGGGACAGTCAAGGCCCCAGCATTTT
CDR3aa: CATSREGQSRPQHF

j_gene: TRBJ1-2
len: 13
d_gene: -
v_gene: TRBV6-5
abundance: -
CDR3nt: TGTGCCAGGCTATACAGGGACGGCGGTGGCTACACCTTC
CDR3aa: CARLYRDGGGYTF

j_gene: TRBJ2-1
len: 15
d_gene: TRBD1
v_gene: TRBV5-1
abundance: -
CDR3nt: TGCGCCAGCAGCTTGGATCCAGGGGGCAAGAATGAGCAGTTCTTC
CDR3aa: CASSLDPGGKNEQFF

j_gene: TRBJ1-2
len: 15
d_gene: TRBD1
v_gene: TRBV25-1
abundance: -
CDR3nt: TGTGCCAGCAGCCAATTTACAGGGGGCAACTATGGCTACACCTTC
CDR3aa: CASSQFTGGNYGYTF

j_gene: TRBJ2-1
len: 16
d_gene: TRBD1
v_gene: TRBV6-8
abundance: -
CDR3nt: TGTGCCAGCAGAAAGCGGGACAGGGGTTTTGGAAATGAGCAGTTCTTC
CDR3aa: CASRKRDRGFGNEQFF

j_gene: TRBJ1-1
len: 13
d_gene: -
v_gene: TRBV12-3/TRBV12-4
abundance: -
CDR3nt: TGTGCCAGCAGCTTGACGTATGCATCGCGGGCTTTCTTT
CDR3aa: CASSLTYASRAFF

j_gene: TRBJ1-2
len: 17
d_gene: TRBD1
v_gene: TRBV6-2/TRBV6-3
abundance: -
CDR3nt: TGTGCCAGCAGTTCGGGACAGGGATCTTTTGCTTCGCATGGCTACACCTTC
CDR3aa: CASSSGQGSFASHGYTF

j_gene: TRBJ2-7
len: 15
d_gene: TRBD1
v_gene: TRBV28
abundance: -
CDR3nt: TGTGCCAGCAAGACAGCCGGGACAGCCTCCTACGAGCAGTACTTC
CDR3aa: CASKTAGTASYEQYF

j_gene: TRBJ2-5
len: 12
d_gene: -
v_gene: TRBV29-1
abundance: -
CDR3nt: TGCAGCGTTGCTGGGGGCGCGGAGACCCAGTACTTC
CDR3aa: CSVAGGAETQYF

j_gene: TRBJ1-2
len: 14
d_gene: -
v_gene: TRBV5-1
abundance: once
CDR3nt: TGCGCCAGCAGCTTGGGAGGGGAGGCGTATGGCTACACCTTC
CDR3aa: CASSLGGEAYGYTF

j_gene: TRBJ2-1
len: 15
d_gene: TRBD2
v_gene: TRBV9
abundance: -
CDR3nt: TGTGCCAGCAGCCTCGGGGGGGATTCCTACAATGAGCAGTTCTTC
CDR3aa: CASSLGGDSYNEQFF

j_gene: TRBJ1-5
len: 14
d_gene: -
v_gene: TRBV2
abundance: -
CDR3nt: TGTGCCAGCACCGCATGGACATCCTATCAGCCCCAGCATTTT
CDR3aa: CASTAWTSYQPQHF

j_gene: TRBJ1-1
len: 11
d_gene: -
v_gene: TRBV30
abundance: -
CDR3nt: TGTGCCTGGATCGCAGCGTTCGAAGCTTTCTTT
CDR3aa: CAWIAAFEAFF

j_gene: TRBJ1-4
len: 14
d_gene: -
v_gene: TRBV7-9
abundance: once
CDR3nt: TGTGCCAGCACCGCGGCGGGCCGGAGAGAAAAACTGTTTTTT
CDR3aa: CASTAAGRREKLFF

j_gene: TRBJ1-2
len: 12
d_gene: -
v_gene: TRBV30
abundance: few
CDR3nt: TGTGCCTGGATCTTCGGACTCTATGGCTACACCTTC
CDR3aa: CAWIFGLYGYTF

j_gene: TRBJ1-1
len: 13
d_gene: -
v_gene: TRBV12-3/TRBV12-4
abundance: -
CDR3nt: TGTGCCAGCAGTTTGAAGGGAGGAACTGAAGCTTTCTTT
CDR3aa: CASSLKGGTEAFF

j_gene: TRBJ1-1
len: 15
d_gene: -
v_gene: TRBV7-2
abundance: -
CDR3nt: TGTGCCAGCAGCTTAGGAGGGGGGAGGGCGACTGAAGCTTTCTTT
CDR3aa: CASSLGGGRATEAFF

j_gene: TRBJ1-2
len: 15
d_gene: -
v_gene: TRBV5-1
abundance: -
CDR3nt: TGCGCCAGCAGCGTCCGGACAGACTCTAACTATGGCTACACCTTC
CDR3aa: CASSVRTDSNYGYTF

j_gene: TRBJ1-2
len: 15
d_gene: TRBD1
v_gene: TRBV15
abundance: -
CDR3nt: TGTGCCACCAGCACCCTAAGGACAGGGGTGTATGGCTACACCTTC
CDR3aa: CATSTLRTGVYGYTF